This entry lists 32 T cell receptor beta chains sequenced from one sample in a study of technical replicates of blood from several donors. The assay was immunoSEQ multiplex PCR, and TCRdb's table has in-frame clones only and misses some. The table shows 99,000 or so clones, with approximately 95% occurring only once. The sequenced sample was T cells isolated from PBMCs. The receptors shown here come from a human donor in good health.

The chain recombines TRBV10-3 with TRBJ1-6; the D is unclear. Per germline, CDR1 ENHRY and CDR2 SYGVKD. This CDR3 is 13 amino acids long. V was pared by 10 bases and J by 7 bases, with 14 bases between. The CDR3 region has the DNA TGTGCCACCACGGGAGGAGTCAATTCACCCCTCCACTTT. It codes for CATTGGVNSPLHF.

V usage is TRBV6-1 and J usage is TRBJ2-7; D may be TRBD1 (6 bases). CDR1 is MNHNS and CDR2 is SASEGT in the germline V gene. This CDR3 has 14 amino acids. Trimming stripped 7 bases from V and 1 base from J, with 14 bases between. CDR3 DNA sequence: TGTGCCAGCACCCTTAACAGGGATTCCTACGAGCAGTACTTC. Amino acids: CASTLNRDSYEQYF.

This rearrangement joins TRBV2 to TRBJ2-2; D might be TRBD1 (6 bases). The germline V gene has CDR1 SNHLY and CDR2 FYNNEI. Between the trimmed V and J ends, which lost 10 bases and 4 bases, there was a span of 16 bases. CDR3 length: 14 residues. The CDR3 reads CATLLRDITGELFF. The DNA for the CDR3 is TGTGCCACCCTACTCCGGGACATCACCGGGGAGCTGTTTTTT.

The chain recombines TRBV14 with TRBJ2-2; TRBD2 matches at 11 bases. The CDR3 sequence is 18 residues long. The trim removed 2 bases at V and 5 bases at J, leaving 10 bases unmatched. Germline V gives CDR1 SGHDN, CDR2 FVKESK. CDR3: CASSQRRGTSGGTGELFF. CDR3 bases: TGTGCCAGCAGCCAACGAAGAGGGACTAGCGGTGGGACCGGGGAGCTGTTTTTT.

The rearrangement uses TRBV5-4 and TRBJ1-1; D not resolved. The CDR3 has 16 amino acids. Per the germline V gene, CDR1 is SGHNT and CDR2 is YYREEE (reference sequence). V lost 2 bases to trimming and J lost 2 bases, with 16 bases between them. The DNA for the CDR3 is TGTGCCAGCAGCTTCCCCTCTTCCACAGTCAACACTGAAGCTTTCTTT. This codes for CASSFPSSTVNTEAFF.

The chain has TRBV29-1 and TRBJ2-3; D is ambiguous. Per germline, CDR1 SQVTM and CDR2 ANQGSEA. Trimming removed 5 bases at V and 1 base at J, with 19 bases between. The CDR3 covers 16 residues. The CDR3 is CSVRPTTYSRTDTQYF. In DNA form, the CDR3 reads TGCAGCGTTCGCCCAACCACCTACTCCCGCACAGATACGCAGTATTTT.

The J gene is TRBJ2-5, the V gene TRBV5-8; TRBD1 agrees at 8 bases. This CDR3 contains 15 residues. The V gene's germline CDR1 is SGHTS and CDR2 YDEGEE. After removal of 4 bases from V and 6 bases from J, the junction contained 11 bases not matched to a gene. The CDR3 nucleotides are TGTGCCAGCAGCCCGATAATTAGACAGGGGAAGACCCAGTACTTC. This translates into CASSPIIRQGKTQYF.

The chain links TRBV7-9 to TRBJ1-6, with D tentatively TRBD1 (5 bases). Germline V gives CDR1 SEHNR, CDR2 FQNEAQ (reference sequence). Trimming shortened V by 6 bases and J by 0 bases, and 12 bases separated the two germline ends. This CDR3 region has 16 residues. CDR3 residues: CASSRQSSSYNSPLHF. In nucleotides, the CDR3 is TGTGCCAGCAGTCGACAGTCGAGCTCCTATAATTCACCCCTCCACTTT.

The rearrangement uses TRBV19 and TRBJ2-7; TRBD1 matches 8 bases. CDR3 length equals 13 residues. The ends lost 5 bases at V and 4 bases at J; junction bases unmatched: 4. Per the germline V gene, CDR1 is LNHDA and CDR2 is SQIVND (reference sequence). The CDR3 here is CASSPGTGYEQYF. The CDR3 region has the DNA TGTGCCAGTAGTCCCGGGACAGGATACGAGCAGTACTTC.

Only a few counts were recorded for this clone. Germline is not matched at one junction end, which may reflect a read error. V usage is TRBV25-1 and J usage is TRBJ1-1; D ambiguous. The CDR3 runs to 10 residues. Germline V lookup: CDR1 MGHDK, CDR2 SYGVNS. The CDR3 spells CASSARYQVF. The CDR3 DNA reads TGTGCCAGCAGTGCCAGATACCAGGTTTTT.

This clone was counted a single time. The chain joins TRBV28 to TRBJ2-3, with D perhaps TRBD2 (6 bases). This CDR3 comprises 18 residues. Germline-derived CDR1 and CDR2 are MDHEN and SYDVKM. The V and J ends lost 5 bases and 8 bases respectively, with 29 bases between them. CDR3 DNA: TGTGCCAGCAGTGGCCGCGGGTATAGAGAGCAGATCGGGGGTACGCAGTATTTT. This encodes CASSGRGYREQIGGTQYF.

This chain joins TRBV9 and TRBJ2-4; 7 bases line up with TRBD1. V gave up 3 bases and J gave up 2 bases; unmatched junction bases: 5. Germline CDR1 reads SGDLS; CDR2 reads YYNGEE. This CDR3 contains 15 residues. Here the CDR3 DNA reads TGTGCCAGCAGCGGGGGACAGCCCTCCAAAAACATTCAGTACTTC. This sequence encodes CASSGGQPSKNIQYF.

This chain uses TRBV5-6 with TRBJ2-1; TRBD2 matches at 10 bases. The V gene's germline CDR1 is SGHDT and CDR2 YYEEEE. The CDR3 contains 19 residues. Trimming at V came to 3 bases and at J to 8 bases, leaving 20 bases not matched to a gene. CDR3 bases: TGTGCCAGCAGCTCTGGACCGCTCCCTAGCGGGGGCCTAGCGGATGAGCAGTTCTTC. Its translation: CASSSGPLPSGGLADEQFF.

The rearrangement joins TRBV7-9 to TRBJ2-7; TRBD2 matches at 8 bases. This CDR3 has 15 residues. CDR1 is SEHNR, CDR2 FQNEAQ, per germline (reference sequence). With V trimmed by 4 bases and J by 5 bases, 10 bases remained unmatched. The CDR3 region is CASSSVAGRDDEQYF. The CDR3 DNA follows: TGTGCCAGCAGCTCCGTAGCGGGACGAGACGACGAGCAGTACTTC. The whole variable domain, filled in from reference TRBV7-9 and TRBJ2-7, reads DTGVSQNPRHKITKRGQNVTFRCDPISEHNRLYWYRQTLGQGPEFLTYFQNEAQLEKSRLLSDRFSAERPKGSFSTLEIQRTEQGDSAMYLCASSSVAGRDDEQYFGPGTRLTVT.

The CDR3 bases are TGTGCCAGCAGCACGAGCGGGGGGGTGTACAATGAGCAGTTCTTC. Its translation: CASSTSGGVYNEQFF. This chain uses TRBV7-3 with TRBJ2-1, with TRBD2 matching over 10 bases. Germline assignment: CDR1 SGHTA and CDR2 FQGTGA. The junction had 5 bases not matched to a gene; V was cut back by 5 bases and J by 4 bases. The CDR3 covers 15 residues.

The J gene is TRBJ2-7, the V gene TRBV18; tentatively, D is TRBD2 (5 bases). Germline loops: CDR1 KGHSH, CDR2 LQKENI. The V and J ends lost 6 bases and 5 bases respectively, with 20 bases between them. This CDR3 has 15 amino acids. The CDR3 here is CASSLREGRKDEQYF. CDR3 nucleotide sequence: TGTGCCAGCTCCCTAAGGGAAGGGAGAAAGGACGAGCAGTACTTC.

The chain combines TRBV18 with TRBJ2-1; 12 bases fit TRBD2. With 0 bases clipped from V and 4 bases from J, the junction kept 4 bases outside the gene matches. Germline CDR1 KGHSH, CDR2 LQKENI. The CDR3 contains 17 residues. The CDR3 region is CASSPPGTSGGYNEQFF. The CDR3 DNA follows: TGTGCCAGCTCACCACCGGGTACTAGCGGGGGGTACAATGAGCAGTTCTTC.

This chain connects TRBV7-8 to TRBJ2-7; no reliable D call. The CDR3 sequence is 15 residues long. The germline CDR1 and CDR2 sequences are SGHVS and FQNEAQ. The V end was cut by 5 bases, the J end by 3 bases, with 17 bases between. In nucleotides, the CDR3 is TGTGCCAGCAGCCCAACCCGGTCGGTAATCTACGAGCAGTACTTC. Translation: CASSPTRSVIYEQYF. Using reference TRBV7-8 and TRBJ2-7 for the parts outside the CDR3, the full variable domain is GAGVSQSPRYKVAKRGQDVALRCDPISGHVSLFWYQQALGQGPEFLTYFQNEAQLDKSGLPSDRFFAERPEGSVSTLKIQRTQQEDSAVYLCASSPTRSVIYEQYFGPGTRLTVT.

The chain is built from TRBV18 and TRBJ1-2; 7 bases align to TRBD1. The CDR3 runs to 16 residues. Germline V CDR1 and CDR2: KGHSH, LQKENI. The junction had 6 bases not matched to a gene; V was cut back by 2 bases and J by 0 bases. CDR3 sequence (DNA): TGTGCCAGCTCACCATTGGGGACAGATGCTAACTATGGCTACACCTTC. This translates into CASSPLGTDANYGYTF. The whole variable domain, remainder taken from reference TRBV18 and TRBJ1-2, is NAGVMQNPRHLVRRRGQEARLRCSPMKGHSHVYWYRQLPEEGLKFMVYLQKENIIDESGMPKERFSAEFPKEGPSILRIQQVVRGDSAAYFCASSPLGTDANYGYTFGSGTRLTVV.

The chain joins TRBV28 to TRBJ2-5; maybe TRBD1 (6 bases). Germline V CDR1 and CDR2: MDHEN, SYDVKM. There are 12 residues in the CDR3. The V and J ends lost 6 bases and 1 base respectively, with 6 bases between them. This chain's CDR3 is CASRQGQETQYF. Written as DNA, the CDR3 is TGTGCCAGCAGACAGGGCCAAGAGACCCAGTACTTC.

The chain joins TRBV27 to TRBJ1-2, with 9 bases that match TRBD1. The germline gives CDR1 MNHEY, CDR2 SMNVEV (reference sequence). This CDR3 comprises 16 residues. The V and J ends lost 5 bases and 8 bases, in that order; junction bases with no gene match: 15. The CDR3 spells CASSLLGGDRARGYTF. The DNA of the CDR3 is TGTGCCAGCAGTCTCCTCGGAGGGGACAGGGCGCGCGGCTACACCTTC.

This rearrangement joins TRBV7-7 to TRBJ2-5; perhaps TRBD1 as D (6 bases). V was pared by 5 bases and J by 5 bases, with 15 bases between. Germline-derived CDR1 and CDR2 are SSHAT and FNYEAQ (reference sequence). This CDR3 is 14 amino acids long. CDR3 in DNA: TGTGCCAGCAGCGCAGGGGTGGGTTCGGAGACCCAGTACTTC. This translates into CASSAGVGSETQYF.

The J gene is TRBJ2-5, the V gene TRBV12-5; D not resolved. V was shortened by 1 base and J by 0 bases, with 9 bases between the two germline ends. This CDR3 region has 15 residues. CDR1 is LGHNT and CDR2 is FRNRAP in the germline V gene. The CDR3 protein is CASGLGFGNQETQYF. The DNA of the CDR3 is TGTGCTAGTGGTTTGGGGTTTGGCAACCAAGAGACCCAGTACTTC.

CDR3 protein: CASSERLEYF. DNA of the CDR3: TGTGCCAGCAGTGAAAGGCTAGAGTACTTC. This chain links TRBV6-1 with TRBJ2-7; D remains unclear. Germline loops: CDR1 MNHNS, CDR2 SASEGT. The CDR3 has 10 amino acids. Trimming took 2 bases from V and 11 from J, leaving 7 bases between them.

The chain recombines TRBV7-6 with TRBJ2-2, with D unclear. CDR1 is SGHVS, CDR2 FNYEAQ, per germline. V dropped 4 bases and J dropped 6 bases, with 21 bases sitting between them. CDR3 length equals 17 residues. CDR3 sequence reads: CASSSAGSLDSAGELFF. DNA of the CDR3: TGTGCCAGCAGCTCCGCCGGTTCCCTAGACTCCGCCGGGGAGCTGTTTTTT.

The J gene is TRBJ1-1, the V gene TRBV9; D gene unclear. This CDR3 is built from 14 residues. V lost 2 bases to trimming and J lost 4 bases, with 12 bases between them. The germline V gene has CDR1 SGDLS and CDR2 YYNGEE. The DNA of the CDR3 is TGTGCCAGCAGCGTCGGAGGAAGGGTCACTGAAGCTTTCTTT. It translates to CASSVGGRVTEAFF.

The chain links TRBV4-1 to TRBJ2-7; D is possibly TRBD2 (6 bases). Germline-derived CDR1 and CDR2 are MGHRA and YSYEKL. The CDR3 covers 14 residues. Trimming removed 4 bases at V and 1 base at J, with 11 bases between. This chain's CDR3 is CASSRGEGSYEQYF. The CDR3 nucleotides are TGCGCCAGCAGCCGGGGGGAAGGTTCCTACGAGCAGTACTTC.

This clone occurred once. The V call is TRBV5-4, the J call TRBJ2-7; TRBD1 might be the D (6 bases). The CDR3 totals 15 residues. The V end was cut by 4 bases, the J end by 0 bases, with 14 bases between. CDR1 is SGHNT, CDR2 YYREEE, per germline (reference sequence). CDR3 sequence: CASSQRQVSSYEQYF. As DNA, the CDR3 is TGTGCCAGCAGCCAGCGACAGGTCAGCTCCTACGAGCAGTACTTC.

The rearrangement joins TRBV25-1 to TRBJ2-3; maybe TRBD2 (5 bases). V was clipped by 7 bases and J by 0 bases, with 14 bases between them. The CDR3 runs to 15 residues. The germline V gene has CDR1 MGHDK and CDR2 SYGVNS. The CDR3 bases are TGTGCCAGCATTCCCCCGGGGTTTAGCACAGATACGCAGTATTTT. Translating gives CASIPPGFSTDTQYF.

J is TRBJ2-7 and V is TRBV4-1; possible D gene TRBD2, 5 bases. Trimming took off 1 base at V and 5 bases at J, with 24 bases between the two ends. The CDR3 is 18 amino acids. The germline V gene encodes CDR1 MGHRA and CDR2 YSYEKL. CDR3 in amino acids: CASSQVDFLPGGMHEQYF. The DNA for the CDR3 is TGCGCCAGCAGCCAAGTGGATTTTCTCCCTGGAGGTATGCACGAGCAGTACTTC.

The chain's CDR3 is CASRHFSGRVYEQYF. The CDR3 DNA follows: TGTGCCAGCAGACACTTTAGCGGGAGGGTCTACGAGCAGTACTTC. This rearrangement joins TRBV11-2 to TRBJ2-7; 11 positions match TRBD2. Looked up from germline, CDR1 is SGHAT and CDR2 is FQNNGV. Unmatched junction bases numbered 7, after V lost 6 bases and J lost 3 bases. The CDR3 extends over 15 amino acids.

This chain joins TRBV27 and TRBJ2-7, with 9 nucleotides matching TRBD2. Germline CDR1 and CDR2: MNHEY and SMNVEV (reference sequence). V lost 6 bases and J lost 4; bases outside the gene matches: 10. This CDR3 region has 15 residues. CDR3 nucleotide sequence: TGTGCCAGCAGGGGAGCGGGGGGACCCCTTTACGAGCAGTACTTC. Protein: CASRGAGGPLYEQYF.